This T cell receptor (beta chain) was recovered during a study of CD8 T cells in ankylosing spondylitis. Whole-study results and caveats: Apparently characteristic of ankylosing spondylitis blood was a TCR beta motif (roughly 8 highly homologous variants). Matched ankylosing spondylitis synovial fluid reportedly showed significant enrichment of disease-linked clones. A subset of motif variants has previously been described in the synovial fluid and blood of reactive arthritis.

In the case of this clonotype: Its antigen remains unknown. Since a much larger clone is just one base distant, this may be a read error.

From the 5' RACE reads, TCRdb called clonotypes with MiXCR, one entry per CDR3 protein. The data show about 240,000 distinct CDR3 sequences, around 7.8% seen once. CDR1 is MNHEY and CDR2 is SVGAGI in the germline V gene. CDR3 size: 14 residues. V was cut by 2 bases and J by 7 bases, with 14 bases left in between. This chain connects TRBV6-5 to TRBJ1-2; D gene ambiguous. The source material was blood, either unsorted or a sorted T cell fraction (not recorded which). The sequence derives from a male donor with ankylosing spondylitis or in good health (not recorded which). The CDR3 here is CASSYGTQVSGYTF. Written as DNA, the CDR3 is TGTGCCAGCAGTTACGGCACCCAGGTTAGTGGCTACACCTTC.